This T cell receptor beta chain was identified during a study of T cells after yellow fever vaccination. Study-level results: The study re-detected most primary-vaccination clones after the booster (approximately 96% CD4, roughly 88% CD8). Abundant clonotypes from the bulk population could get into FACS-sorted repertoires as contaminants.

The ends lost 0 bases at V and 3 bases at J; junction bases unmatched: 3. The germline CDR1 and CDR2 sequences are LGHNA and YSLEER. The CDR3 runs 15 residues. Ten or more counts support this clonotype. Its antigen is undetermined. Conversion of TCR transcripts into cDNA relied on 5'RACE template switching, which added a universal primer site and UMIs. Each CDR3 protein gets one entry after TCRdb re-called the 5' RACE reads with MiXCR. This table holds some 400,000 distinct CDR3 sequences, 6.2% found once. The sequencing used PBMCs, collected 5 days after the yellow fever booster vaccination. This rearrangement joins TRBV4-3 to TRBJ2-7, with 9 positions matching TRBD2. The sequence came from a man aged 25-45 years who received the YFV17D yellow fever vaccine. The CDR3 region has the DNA TGCGCCAGCAGCCAAGATAGGACTAGCGTCTACGAGCAGTACTTC. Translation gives CASSQDRTSVYEQYF.